The entry that follows covers one TCR beta chain sequence. These data originate in a study of blood T cell repertoires in COVID-19. Study-wide background: Acute and convalescent COVID-19 samples came from the United States, Italy and Spain. PBMCs, B-cell-depleted T cells, or T cells provided the cDNA or gDNA that made up the material.

Assay used: immunoSEQ multiplex PCR; TCRdb lists only in-frame clones, some missing. Of about 240,000 clones detected, approximately 84% appear once; the ten largest clones hold approximately 3.5%. Living in about two dozen US areas, the participants were between roughly 18 and 89 years of age. The V gene's germline CDR1 is LGHNA and CDR2 YNFKEQ. This CDR3 comprises 14 residues. The V segment lost 4 bases and the J segment 4 bases; nucleotides outside the gene matches: 6. The sequenced material came from PBMCs or T cells enriched from blood (not recorded which). The chain has TRBV4-2 and TRBJ2-7; 8 bases agree with TRBD2. The TCR comes from a woman aged 40 to 55 with acute COVID-19. The CDR3 nucleotides read TGTGCCAGCAGCCTCGAGGCGGGAGGATACGAGCAGTACTTC. It is translated as CASSLEAGGYEQYF.